The T cell receptor (beta chain) under discussion was sequenced for a study of breast tumors, draining lymph nodes, adjacent tissues. Study-level results: Findings are consistent with lymph node origin and intratumoral expansion of most tumor T cells. Tumor repertoires ranked between lymph nodes and nontumor tissue in diversity, with V and J gene preferences. That most tumor T cells come from lymph nodes remained unproven.

Germline CDR1 reads SGHTS; CDR2 reads YDEGEE. With 5 bases removed from V and 9 bases from J, the gap between germline ends came to 5 bases. CDR3 length equals 9 residues. TCRdb redid the calling of the multiplex PCR reads with MiXCR, one entry per CDR3 protein. Among approximately 52,000 distinct CDR3 sequences listed, under 50% were seen once. In the case of this clonotype: Its antigen is still unknown.

The specimen sequenced was breast tumor tissue. This TCR was recovered from a female donor with breast cancer. Some clones in this sample may be carry-over from other donors' samples. The V gene is TRBV5-8, the J gene TRBJ2-5; no clear D gene. CDR3 residues: CASRYPQYF. CDR3 nucleotide sequence: TGTGCCAGCAGATACCCCCAGTACTTC.